This passage covers 14 T cell receptor beta chains from one sample sequenced in a study of blood T cell repertoires in COVID-19. Some clones are missing from TCRdb's copy, which holds only in-frame ones; the method was immunoSEQ multiplex PCR. Seen here are around 170,000 clones, around 85% observed once, and the top ten hold around 9%. The sample was peripheral blood. The receptors come from a man aged 50-60 years with active or convalescent COVID-19.

The chain couples TRBV19 to TRBJ2-3; 12 bases are a match to TRBD2. The ends lost 2 bases at V and 7 bases at J; junction bases unmatched: 19. The CDR3 has 20 amino acids. Looked up from germline, CDR1 is LNHDA and CDR2 is SQIVND (reference sequence). In nucleotides, the CDR3 is TGTGCCAGTAGTATAACGTCGAGTGGGGCTAGCGGGAGGGGATTGAATACGCAGTATTTT. It translates to CASSITSSGASGRGLNTQYF.

A note on this clone: Other DNA sequences from this sample encode an identical CDR3 as well. V usage is TRBV28 and J usage is TRBJ1-3; D is unclear. CDR3 length: 12 amino acids. V gave up 5 bases and J gave up 4 bases, with 6 bases separating them. CDR1 and CDR2 from the germline V gene are MDHEN and SYDVKM. As DNA, the CDR3 is TGTGCCAGCAGTCTACGGGGAAACACCATATATTTT. As protein: CASSLRGNTIYF.

The rearrangement links TRBV6-1 to TRBJ1-6; D perhaps matches TRBD1 (5 bases). This CDR3 is built from 13 residues. The V end was cut by 3 bases, the J end by 8 bases, with 8 bases between. Looked up from germline, CDR1 is MNHNS and CDR2 is SASEGT. The CDR3 reads CASSDREDSPLHF. CDR3 coding DNA: TGTGCCAGCAGTGACAGGGAGGATTCACCCCTCCACTTT.

The rearrangement joins TRBV5-4 to TRBJ2-1, with D hard to call. Germline CDR1 reads SGHNT; CDR2 reads YYREEE (reference sequence). With 0 bases removed from V and 0 bases from J, the gap between germline ends came to 10 bases. CDR3 size: 16 residues. The CDR3 DNA sequence: TGTGCCAGCAGCTTGGGTGGGCCCAGCTCCTACAATGAGCAGTTCTTC. This gives the protein CASSLGGPSSYNEQFF. Together with reference TRBV5-4 and TRBJ2-1, the CDR3 gives the full variable domain: ETGVTQSPTHLIKTRGQQVTLRCSSQSGHNTVSWYQQALGQGPQFIFQYYREEENGRGNFPPRFSGLQFPNYSSELNVNALELDDSALYLCASSLGGPSSYNEQFFGPGTRLTVL.

The V gene is TRBV10-2, the J gene TRBJ2-2; TRBD2 matches 8 bases. In germline, CDR1 is WSHSY, CDR2 SAAADI. The CDR3 is made up of 14 amino acids. The junction had 8 bases not matched to a gene; V was cut back by 8 bases and J by 6 bases. The CDR3: CASSEGGGPGELFF. The CDR3 DNA sequence: TGCGCCAGCTCGGAGGGCGGGGGGCCCGGGGAGCTGTTTTTT.

The chain links TRBV12-3 or TRBV12-4 to TRBJ1-4; 9 bases line up with TRBD1. This CDR3 comprises 11 residues. V was pared by 4 bases and J by 14 bases, with 2 bases of the junction left unmatched. The CDR3 loop is CASSSGTGLFF. Written as DNA, the CDR3 is TGTGCCAGCAGTTCCGGGACAGGGCTGTTTTTT.

The CDR3 protein is CASSAGLLYGYTF. The CDR3 nucleotides are TGCGCCAGCAGTGCTGGCCTGCTCTATGGCTACACCTTC. The chain carries TRBV10-1 and TRBJ1-2; D unclear. In germline, CDR1 is WNHNN, CDR2 SYGVQD (reference sequence). The V end was cut by 4 bases, the J end by 4 bases, with 10 bases between. This CDR3 spans 13 amino acids.

This chain joins TRBV4-1 and TRBJ1-2, with D tentatively TRBD1 (5 bases). This CDR3 comprises 12 residues. Germline assignment: CDR1 MGHRA and CDR2 YSYEKL. V was cut by 0 bases and J by 11 bases, with 10 bases left in between. The CDR3: CASSQEWGVYTF. The CDR3 DNA follows: TGCGCCAGCAGCCAAGAATGGGGGGTATACACCTTC.

This chain uses TRBV6-1 with TRBJ1-5, with D unresolved. CDR1 is MNHNS, CDR2 SASEGT, per germline. With 1 base removed from V and 0 bases from J, the gap between germline ends came to 7 bases. This CDR3 comprises 15 residues. CDR3 sequence (DNA): TGTGCCAGCAGTGAAGACAGTTATAGCAATCAGCCCCAGCATTTT. As protein: CASSEDSYSNQPQHF.

This chain connects TRBV5-4 to TRBJ1-1; D is unclear. This CDR3 contains 13 residues. The germline CDR1 and CDR2 sequences are SGHNT and YYREEE (reference sequence). V lost 3 bases and J 1 base, leaving 7 bases between the germline ends. The CDR3 is CASSYTPNTEAFF. The CDR3 coding sequence is TGTGCCAGCAGCTACACCCCGAACACTGAAGCTTTCTTT.

The rearrangement joins TRBV27 to TRBJ1-5; perhaps TRBD1 as D (6 bases). CDR1 is MNHEY, CDR2 SMNVEV, per germline (reference sequence). The CDR3 loop spans 13 amino acids. V shed 10 bases and J shed 10 bases, with 20 bases lying between them. CDR3 loop: CATRGVGTSPQHF. The CDR3 nucleotides read TGTGCCACCCGTGGTGTAGGGACAAGCCCCCAGCATTTT.

The chain couples TRBV15 to TRBJ2-7; 7 nucleotides line up with TRBD2. The CDR3 runs to 15 residues. Germline-derived CDR1 and CDR2 are LNHNV and YYDKDF (reference sequence). The V gene end was trimmed by 0 bases and the J gene end by 5 bases; junction bases not matched to a gene: 7. CDR3 DNA: TGTGCCACCAGCAGAGAAGGCGGGAGAGGGAACGAGCAGTACTTC. Encoded protein: CATSREGGRGNEQYF.

This clone was detected ten times or more. This chain uses TRBV5-1 with TRBJ1-1; TRBD1 is a possible D gene (5 bases). Germline CDR1 is SGHRS and CDR2 is YFSETQ. The CDR3 sequence is 14 residues long. V shed 2 bases and J shed 2 bases, with 10 bases lying between them. The chain's CDR3 is CASSLYDSNTEAFF. The CDR3 bases are TGCGCCAGCAGCTTATACGACAGCAACACTGAAGCTTTCTTT.

This rearrangement joins TRBV15 to TRBJ1-3; unclear D gene. V lost 0 bases, J lost 0 bases, and 9 bases lay in between. This CDR3 is 16 amino acids long. Looked up from germline, CDR1 is LNHNV and CDR2 is YYDKDF (reference sequence). CDR3: CATSRDWANSGNTIYF. In DNA, the CDR3 is TGTGCCACCAGCAGAGATTGGGCCAACTCTGGAAACACCATATATTTT.